This T cell receptor beta chain comes out of a study of T cell repertoires in cytomegalovirus infection. Overall study results and limits: Frequencies of public TCR beta families were cumulated, and this identified carriers of CMV plus the relevant HLA.

This clonotype occurred many times. Its antigen is still unknown. The CDR3 length is 14 residues. The germline V gene has CDR1 SEHNR and CDR2 FQNEAQ (reference sequence). V was pared by 5 bases and J by 1 base, with 3 bases of the junction left unmatched. TCRdb re-analysed the reads in MiXCR, keeping a single row per CDR3 protein. The sample contains roughly 640,000 distinct CDR3 sequences, approximately 25% of which appear only once. The origin of this receptor is a human donor in good health (CMV status not recorded). Some clones in this sample may be carry-over from other donors' samples. V usage is TRBV7-9 and J usage is TRBJ1-1; 8 bases are a match to TRBD1. The source material was CD8+ T cells from PBMCs. The CDR3 reads CASSPQGGNTEAFF. The CDR3 DNA sequence: TGTGCCAGCAGCCCACAGGGGGGGAACACTGAAGCTTTCTTT.